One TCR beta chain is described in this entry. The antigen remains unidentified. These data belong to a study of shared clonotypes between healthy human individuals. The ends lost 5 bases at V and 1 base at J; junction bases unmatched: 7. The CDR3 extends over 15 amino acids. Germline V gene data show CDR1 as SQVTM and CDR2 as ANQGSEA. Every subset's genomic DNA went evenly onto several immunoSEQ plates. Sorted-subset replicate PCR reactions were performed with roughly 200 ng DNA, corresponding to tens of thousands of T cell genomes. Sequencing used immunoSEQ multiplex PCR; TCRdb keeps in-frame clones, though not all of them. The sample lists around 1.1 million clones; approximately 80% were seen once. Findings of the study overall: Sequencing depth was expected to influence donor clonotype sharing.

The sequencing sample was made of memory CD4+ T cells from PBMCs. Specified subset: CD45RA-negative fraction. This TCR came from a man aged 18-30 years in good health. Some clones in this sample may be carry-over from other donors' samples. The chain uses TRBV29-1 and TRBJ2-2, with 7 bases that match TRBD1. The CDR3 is CSVPAGTVNTGELFF. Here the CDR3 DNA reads TGCAGCGTTCCGGCCGGGACAGTGAACACCGGGGAGCTGTTTTTT.